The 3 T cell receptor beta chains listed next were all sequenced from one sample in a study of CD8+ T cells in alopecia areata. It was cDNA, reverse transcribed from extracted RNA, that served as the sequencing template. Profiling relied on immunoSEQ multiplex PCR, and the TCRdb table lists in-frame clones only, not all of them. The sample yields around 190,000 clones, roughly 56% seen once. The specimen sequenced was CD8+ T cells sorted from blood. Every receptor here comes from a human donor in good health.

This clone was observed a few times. The CDR3 here is CASSPAPAGTYEQYF. The DNA of the CDR3 is TGTGCCAGCAGTCCTGCCCCAGCGGGGACCTACGAGCAGTACTTC. This chain links TRBV6-5 with TRBJ2-7, with 7 bases fitting TRBD2. The CDR3 consists of 15 residues. The J segment lost 2 bases and the V segment lost 5 bases, leaving 9 bases of the junction unmatched. Germline-derived CDR1 and CDR2 are MNHEY and SVGAGI.

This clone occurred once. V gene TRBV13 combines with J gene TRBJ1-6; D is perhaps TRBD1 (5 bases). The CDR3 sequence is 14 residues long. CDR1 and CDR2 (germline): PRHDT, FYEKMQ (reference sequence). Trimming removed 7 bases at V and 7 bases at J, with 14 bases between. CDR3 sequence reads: CASTMGRGNSPLHF. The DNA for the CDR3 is TGTGCCAGCACTATGGGGCGGGGGAATTCACCCCTCCACTTT.

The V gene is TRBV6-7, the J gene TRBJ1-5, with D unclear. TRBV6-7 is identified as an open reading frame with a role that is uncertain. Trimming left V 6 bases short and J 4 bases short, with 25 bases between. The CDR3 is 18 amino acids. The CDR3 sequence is CASSKFNLSTVGNQPQHF. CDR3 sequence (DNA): TGTGCCAGCAGCAAATTTAACCTTTCGACCGTGGGGAATCAGCCCCAGCATTTT.